This entry concerns a single T cell receptor beta chain. Its antigen target is currently unknown. No quality values exist for individual bases; no much larger clone is one base distant. The data derive from a study of T cells after yellow fever vaccination (dated by TCRdb to the late 2010s). Context from the whole study: The SMART-Seq v4 Ultra Low Input RNA kit was used to prepare libraries from fractions with low cell numbers. Bulk TCR alpha and beta repertoires were sequenced longitudinally to track T-cell clones before and after primary and booster YFV17D yellow fever vaccination. Two healthy male donors, one aged 18 to 29 and one aged 30 to 40 years, were included in the cohort. Bulk PBMC replicates and cell subsets were isolated from blood drawn at multiple timepoints before and after both primary and secondary immunization. The investigation overall reported the following: The secondary T-cell response was found to be weaker but faster than the primary response, with a peak reached on day 5 rather than on day 15. Most clones expanded after primary vaccination were re-detected after the booster (approximately 95% of CD4 and 80% to 90% of CD8), suggesting broad memory maintenance. A small share of clonotypes occurred in both CD4 and CD8 compartments, likely arising from convergent recombination. Because the study included only a couple of donors, the extent to which the findings can be generalized is limited. Computational filtering was needed because FACS-sorted repertoires could contain abundant contaminating clonotypes from the bulk population.

The sample's treatment or condition label, decoded: live attenuated yellow fever vaccine strain. PBMCs were isolated from peripheral blood using a standard Ficoll-Paque protocol. CD4 and CD8 T-cell fractions were isolated with Dynabeads CD4 and CD8 positive selection kits. TriZol was used to extract RNA from bulk PBMCs, from CD4 and CD8 fractions, and from dextramer-positive and dextramer-negative fractions. TCR cDNA was made using 5'RACE template switching, a step that added a universal primer site and unique molecular identifiers. Priming for cDNA synthesis came from both the TCR alpha and TCR beta constant segments. Library amplification involved two PCR steps, and the second step added sample barcodes and sequencing adapters. Sequencing of libraries was performed on Illumina HiSeq 2500 (2x100 bp) or NovaSeq (2x150 bp). The authors' analysis ran thus. MIGEC was used to demultiplex reads and collapse the reads into UMI consensus sequences, and MiXCR was used for V(D)J alignment. Clonotypes responding to the vaccine were identified with edgeR on replicate PBMC samples, with the criteria of FDR below 0.01 and a log2 fold change above 5 up to day 15. Bulk clonotypes were assigned CD4 or CD8 identity according to which sequenced CD4 or CD8 repertoire held them at higher abundance. TCRdb passed the public sequencing reads through fastp at Q25 and MiXCR, retaining productive beta sequences. All rows with the same CDR3 protein become a single entry with the most common DNA and genes. None of the V and J calls come from the authors' own analysis; TCRdb made them. The sample has roughly 250,000 distinct CDR3 sequences on record, around 13% of them singletons. 0.4% to 0.55% of the sample belongs to the ten largest clones.

Source: CD4+ T cells sorted from PBMCs, taken 45 days after the yellow fever booster vaccination. This TCR was recovered from a man aged 25 to 45 who received the YFV17D yellow fever vaccine.

The CDR3 protein sequence reads: CASSLEGADTGELFF. At the DNA level, the sequence is TGCGCCAGCAGCTTGGAAGGGGCGGACACCGGGGAGCTGTTTTTT. The chain couples TRBV5-1 to TRBJ2-2; the best D guess is TRBD1, with 5 bases matching. The trim is 0 bases for V and 3 bases for J, with a gap of 9 bases between the germline ends. From a lookup of the germline V gene, CDR1 and CDR2 are SGHRS and YFSETQ. From its cysteine to its phenylalanine, the CDR3 spans 15 amino acids. This entry keeps only the CDR3 DNA: 45 bases, framed from base 1.